The 30 T cell receptor beta chains below come from one sample, sequenced in a study of long-term antiretroviral therapy in people with HIV. At survey level, the immunoSEQ assay was run in its v3.0 version. TCRdb keeps only in-frame clones here, not all; method: immunoSEQ multiplex PCR. Of around 22,000 clones listed, over 75% were seen once; the top ten hold nearly 7.5%. This specimen consisted of unsorted PBMCs, obtained 1.8 years before starting antiretroviral therapy. The receptors derive from a woman in her twenties or thirties with HIV.

The chain links TRBV5-6 to TRBJ2-7; TRBD1 agrees at 7 bases. Germline V gives CDR1 SGHDT, CDR2 YYEEEE. The trim removed 3 bases at V and 5 bases at J, leaving 8 bases unmatched. This CDR3 region has 14 residues. Written as DNA, the CDR3 is TGTGCCAGCAGCTCAAAACAGGGGTACCACGAGCAGTACGTC. This sequence encodes CASSSKQGYHEQYV.

The rearrangement uses TRBV4-2 and TRBJ1-6; unclear D gene. Germline CDR1 reads LGHNA; CDR2 reads YNFKEQ. Trimming pared 1 base from V and 8 bases from J, leaving 12 bases between. The CDR3 consists of 15 residues. This CDR3 is CASSQAAGEYSPLHF. DNA for the CDR3: TGTGCCAGCAGCCAAGCGGCGGGAGAATATTCACCCCTCCACTTT.

The chain combines TRBV11-1 with TRBJ1-1; no clear D. V dropped 1 base and J dropped 5 bases, with 8 bases sitting between them. Germline V gene sequence: CDR1 SGHAT, CDR2 FQDESV (reference sequence). The CDR3 extends over 13 amino acids. The CDR3 spells CASSLGWRTEAFF. In nucleotides, the CDR3 is TGTGCCAGCAGCTTAGGGTGGAGGACTGAAGCTTTCTTT.

A few counts support this clone. The chain recombines TRBV7-9 with TRBJ1-2, with a weak D call TRBD1 (6 bases). Looked up from germline, CDR1 is SEHNR and CDR2 is FQNEAQ (reference sequence). The V end was cut by 4 bases, the J end by 8 bases, with 8 bases between. The CDR3 extends over 11 amino acids. As DNA, the CDR3 is TGTGCCAGCAGCTGGGGGCAGGGCTACACCTTC. Translated, it gives CASSWGQGYTF.

This clone was counted only a few times. This chain connects TRBV7-9 to TRBJ1-1; TRBD1 might be the D (5 bases). The CDR3 extends over 14 amino acids. Between the trimmed V and J ends, which lost 2 bases and 4 bases, there was a span of 11 bases. CDR1 and CDR2 (germline): SEHNR, FQNEAQ (reference sequence). The CDR3 is CASSLTGEGTEAFF. CDR3 sequence (DNA): TGTGCCAGCAGCTTAACGGGGGAAGGCACTGAAGCTTTCTTT.

This clone came up once. The chain joins TRBV30 to TRBJ1-3; no clear D. The CDR3 has 15 residues. Per the germline V gene, CDR1 is GTSNPN and CDR2 is SVGIG (reference sequence). Trimming left V 0 bases short and J 0 bases short, with 9 bases between. The CDR3 loop reads CAWSVQRVSGNTIYF. The CDR3, as DNA: TGTGCCTGGAGTGTACAGAGAGTCTCTGGAAACACCATATATTTT.

This clone came up once. The chain uses TRBV5-4 and TRBJ1-2; TRBD1 agrees at 9 bases. CDR3 length equals 15 residues. Germline loops: CDR1 SGHNT, CDR2 YYREEE (reference sequence). Trimming took 4 bases from V and 4 from J; bases not matched to a gene: 8. The CDR3 sequence is CASSASGTGTYGYTF. The CDR3 DNA reads as TGTGCCAGCAGCGCCTCCGGGACAGGGACCTATGGCTACACCTTC.

The rearrangement joins TRBV6-1 to TRBJ1-6, with D possibly matching TRBD1 (6 bases). Per germline, CDR1 MNHNS and CDR2 SASEGT. The CDR3 runs 13 residues. V dropped 11 bases and J dropped 7 bases, with 15 bases sitting between them. In DNA, the CDR3 is TGTGCCGGTCGACAGGCCGGGAATTCACCCCTCCACTTT. Its protein is CAGRQAGNSPLHF.

This CDR3 reads CAISHGQGRTDTQYF. The CDR3 DNA sequence: TGTGCCATCAGTCACGGACAGGGGCGCACAGATACGCAGTATTTT. This rearrangement joins TRBV10-3 to TRBJ2-3; 9 positions match TRBD1. The germline V gene has CDR1 ENHRY and CDR2 SYGVKD. Germline trimming cut 5 bases from V and 1 base from J; bases unmatched to any gene: 4. The length of the CDR3 is 15 residues.

This clone turned up a few times. The chain is built from TRBV5-1 and TRBJ2-1; D not resolved. The germline V and J ends were trimmed by 4 bases and 5 bases, with 16 bases remaining between them. In germline, CDR1 is SGHRS, CDR2 YFSETQ. The CDR3 runs to 15 residues. CDR3 nucleotides: TGCGCCAGCAGCCCTAAGCCCACTACGAACAATGAGCAGTTCTTC. Protein product: CASSPKPTTNNEQFF.

The V gene is TRBV10-1, the J gene TRBJ2-7; D gene ambiguous. Trimming took 7 bases from V and 4 from J, leaving 11 bases between them. Germline V CDR1 and CDR2: WNHNN, SYGVQD (reference sequence). CDR3 size: 12 residues. The chain's CDR3 is CASTEGKYEQYV. As DNA, the CDR3 is TGCGCCAGCACAGAAGGGAAATACGAGCAGTACGTC.

The rearrangement links TRBV4-2 to TRBJ2-7; the match to TRBD1 covers 7 bases. The ends lost 0 bases at V and 1 base at J; junction bases unmatched: 3. Germline CDR1 and CDR2: LGHNA and YNFKEQ. The CDR3 contains 15 residues. CDR3 amino acids: CASSQETDRSYEQYF. The CDR3 DNA sequence: TGTGCCAGCAGCCAAGAGACGGACAGGTCCTACGAGCAGTACTTC.

The rearrangement links TRBV1 to TRBJ1-1; the D segment call TRBD1 is taken from the table without a DNA check. TRBV1 is designated a pseudogene. CDR3 length: 11 residues. The CDR3 DNA sequence: TGCACCTCGAGAGGTGGGGCGGAAGCTTTCTTT. Its translation: CTSRGGAEAFF.

The chain employs TRBV10-2 and TRBJ1-2; unclear D gene. The germline V and J ends were trimmed by 0 bases and 4 bases, with 9 bases remaining between them. The CDR3 runs to 14 residues. The germline V gene has CDR1 WSHSY and CDR2 SAAADI. The CDR3 DNA is TGCGCCAGCAGTGAGTCCTACGGTATCTATGGCTACACCTTC. The encoded protein is CASSESYGIYGYTF.

The chain carries TRBV30 and TRBJ1-1, with D hard to call. V was clipped by 2 bases and J by 0 bases, with 7 bases between them. The CDR3 length is 13 residues. The germline V gene encodes CDR1 GTSNPN and CDR2 SVGIG (reference sequence). The chain's CDR3 is CAWSLSLNTEAFF. CDR3 in DNA: TGTGCCTGGAGTCTCAGCTTGAACACTGAAGCTTTCTTT.

V and J are TRBV5-8 and TRBJ2-5; D possibly corresponds to TRBD2 (5 bases). Germline lookup yields CDR1 SGHTS and CDR2 YDEGEE. The CDR3 loop spans 17 amino acids. V was pared by 0 bases and J by 1 base, with 16 bases between. CDR3 coding DNA: TGTGCCAGCAGCTTGGTAGTTGGACCCGGGGTCCAAGAGACCCAGTACTTC. It yields the protein CASSLVVGPGVQETQYF.

This chain links TRBV9 with TRBJ1-2; 7 bases align to TRBD1. The ends lost 3 bases at V and 5 bases at J; junction bases unmatched: 10. Germline V gene lookup returns CDR1 SGDLS and CDR2 YYNGEE. The CDR3 runs 15 residues. CDR3 nucleotide sequence: TGTGCCAGCAGCGCCCGACAGGGACAGTCTTATGGCTACACCTTC. Translating it yields CASSARQGQSYGYTF.

The chain has TRBV18 and TRBJ2-3; TRBD2 agrees at 7 bases. From germline, CDR1 is KGHSH and CDR2 LQKENI. CDR3 length: 13 residues. Trimming removed 3 bases from V and 3 bases from J; junction bases left unmatched: 0. CDR3 region: CASSPGGTDTQYF. The CDR3 nucleotides read TGTGCCAGCTCACCCGGGGGGACAGATACGCAGTATTTT.

This chain connects TRBV5-6 to TRBJ2-7; 10 bases map to TRBD2. The V segment lost 4 bases and the J segment 0 bases; nucleotides outside the gene matches: 4. Germline loops: CDR1 SGHDT, CDR2 YYEEEE. This CDR3 has 15 residues. The CDR3 DNA follows: TGTGCCAGCAGCCGTCGGACTAGCGGCTCCTACGAGCAGTACGTC. Residues: CASSRRTSGSYEQYV.

The chain couples TRBV27 to TRBJ2-1; maybe TRBD2 (5 bases). Trimming took off 2 bases at V and 1 base at J, with 9 bases between the two ends. This CDR3 has 15 amino acids. Per germline, CDR1 MNHEY and CDR2 SMNVEV (reference sequence). The CDR3 region has the DNA TGTGCCAGCAGTTTAGAGGGCCGATCCTACAATGAGCAGTTCTTC. Protein sequence: CASSLEGRSYNEQFF.

This rearrangement joins TRBV5-1 to TRBJ1-2; TRBD1 matches at 9 bases. Germline loops: CDR1 SGHRS, CDR2 YFSETQ. The CDR3 covers 15 residues. V shed 3 bases and J 3 bases; nucleotides not matched to a gene: 6. In DNA, the CDR3 is TGCGCCAGCAGCTACCTGGGACAGGGTGACTATGGCTACACCTTC. Its protein is CASSYLGQGDYGYTF.

This clone appeared a single time. This chain joins TRBV30 and TRBJ2-2, with a weak D call TRBD2 (6 bases). V was trimmed by 4 bases and J by 4 bases, leaving 19 bases between them. The CDR3 is made up of 16 amino acids. From germline, CDR1 is GTSNPN and CDR2 SVGIG (reference sequence). CDR3 sequence: CAWTGLVRGATGELFF. The CDR3 region has the DNA TGTGCCTGGACTGGCCTGGTGCGGGGTGCCACCGGGGAGCTGTTTTTT.

The V call is TRBV5-6, the J call TRBJ1-2, with D unclear. Trimming removed 0 bases at V and 7 bases at J, with 16 bases between. This CDR3 is 15 amino acids long. CDR1 and CDR2 (germline): SGHDT, YYEEEE. CDR3 in DNA: TGTGCCAGCAGCTTGGGTGTTTACGAGAGGAGTGGCTACACCTTC. This encodes CASSLGVYERSGYTF.

The rearrangement uses TRBV30 and TRBJ1-5; D not certain. The CDR3 is made up of 13 amino acids. With 2 bases removed from V and 2 bases from J, the gap between germline ends came to 7 bases. Germline CDR1 and CDR2: GTSNPN and SVGIG (reference sequence). CDR3 amino acids: CAWSREGNQPQHF. The CDR3, as DNA: TGTGCCTGGAGTAGGGAGGGCAATCAGCCCCAGCATTTT.

The chain combines TRBV5-1 with TRBJ1-1, with D uncertain. Germline loops: CDR1 SGHRS, CDR2 YFSETQ. The CDR3 spans 15 residues. The V and J ends lost 0 bases and 0 bases respectively, with 9 bases between them. The CDR3 DNA is TGCGCCAGCAGCTTGGCCGGCCCCATGAACACTGAAGCTTTCTTT. It yields the protein CASSLAGPMNTEAFF.

The V gene is TRBV12-5, the J gene TRBJ2-6, with a possible D match to TRBD1 (5 bases). Germline values: CDR1 LGHNT, CDR2 FRNRAP. Trimming took 0 bases from V and 0 from J, leaving 9 bases between them. This CDR3 is 17 amino acids long. CDR3 sequence: CASGLVGVTSGANVLTF. For the CDR3, the DNA is TGTGCTAGTGGTTTGGTAGGGGTGACCTCTGGGGCCAACGTCCTGACTTTC.

This rearrangement joins TRBV30 to TRBJ1-1; 7 bases are shared with TRBD1. CDR1 GTSNPN and CDR2 SVGIG come from the germline V gene (reference sequence). V shed 1 base and J 4 bases; nucleotides not matched to a gene: 6. CDR3 length: 14 amino acids. CDR3 bases: TGTGCCTGGAGTGCCGGGACAGCCTTCACTGAAGCTTTCTTT. This encodes CAWSAGTAFTEAFF.

The chain recombines TRBV11-1 with TRBJ2-1; 7 bases are a match to TRBD1. CDR3 length: 14 residues. V trimming: 5 bases; J trimming: 8 bases; junction bases outside the gene matches: 9. In germline, CDR1 is SGHAT, CDR2 FQDESV (reference sequence). The CDR3 protein is CASSPLNRGHEQFF. DNA for the CDR3: TGTGCCAGCAGCCCGCTAAACAGGGGCCATGAGCAGTTCTTC.

V and J are TRBV5-6 and TRBJ1-2; no clear D. Germline V gene lookup returns CDR1 SGHDT and CDR2 YYEEEE. Trimming stripped 0 bases from V and 8 bases from J, with 11 bases between. This CDR3 spans 13 amino acids. The CDR3 DNA reads as TGTGCCAGCAGCTTGGTCGAGAATGACGGCTACACCTTC. Its translation is CASSLVENDGYTF.

This chain links TRBV5-1 with TRBJ2-4; 10 bases map to TRBD2. The V gene's germline CDR1 is SGHRS and CDR2 YFSETQ. The CDR3 has 19 amino acids. V gave up 0 bases and J gave up 2 bases; unmatched junction bases: 11. The CDR3 sequence is CASSLGLAGDKGSKNIQYF. DNA of the CDR3: TGCGCCAGCAGCTTGGGGCTAGCGGGGGATAAAGGTTCCAAAAACATTCAGTACTTC. The full variable domain, its missing parts supplied by reference TRBV5-1 and TRBJ2-4, is KAGVTQTPRYLIKTRGQQVTLSCSPISGHRSVSWYQQTPGQGLQFLFEYFSETQRNKGNFPGRFSGRQFSNSRSEMNVSTLELGDSALYLCASSLGLAGDKGSKNIQYFGAGTRLSVL.